This is a list of T cell receptor beta chains from one sample in a study of metastatic and nonmetastatic thyroid tumors. TCRdb re-clonotyped the PCR reads via MiXCR. The data hold more than 25,000 clones, with around a quarter observed a single time. The source material was blood. These receptors were obtained from a female donor with papillary thyroid cancer or a benign thyroid nodule (not recorded which). Some clones in this sample may be carry-over from other donors' samples. Each CDR3 is given with its conserved first and last residue. Each record gives: V gene, clone size, D gene, J gene, CDR3 DNA, CDR3 protein. D genes are given only for firm matches. Only part of the rows carry a size: once, few, many, or a class if the clone is expanded.

TRBV2	-	TRBD1	TRBJ1-5	TGTGCCAGCAGTGGTGACAGGGGGGGGAATCATCCCCAGCATTTT	CASSGDRGGNHPQHF
TRBV20-1	many	TRBD2	TRBJ2-1	TGCAGTGCTAGTGCCGGGACTAGCAATGAGCAGTTCTTC	CSASAGTSNEQFF
TRBV27	few	-	TRBJ2-2	TGTGCCAGCAGTCCATTATCGGAGAGGAACACCGGGGAGCTGTTTTTT	CASSPLSERNTGELFF
TRBV30	-	-	TRBJ1-1	TGTGCCTGGGACAAGGGGGTGGTTGCTTTCTTT	CAWDKGVVAFF
TRBV12-5	many	-	TRBJ2-5	TGTGCTAGTGGTGTCAATAGCGGAAAAGAGACCCAGTACTTC	CASGVNSGKETQYF
TRBV19	few	-	TRBJ2-6	TGTGCCAGTGGCGGGACAGCGGTCTCTGGGGCCAACGTCCTGACTTTC	CASGGTAVSGANVLTF
TRBV28	-	-	TRBJ2-5	TGTGCCAGCATCCCGGGCGAGGGAGAGACCCAGTACTTC	CASIPGEGETQYF
TRBV29-1	many	-	TRBJ2-6	TGCAGCGCGAGCCGGGACACAGACTCTGGGGCCAACGTCCTGACTTTC	CSASRDTDSGANVLTF
TRBV20-1	many	-	TRBJ2-5	TGCACCCCCGACCCTGACGGTGGGGAGACCCAGTACTTC	CTPDPDGGETQYF
TRBV20-1	many	-	TRBJ1-4	TGCAGTGCCCTACAGGTTGAGGGGAAAGAAAAACTGTTTTTT	CSALQVEGKEKLFF
TRBV2	many	TRBD2	TRBJ2-5	TGTGCCAGCAGTGAAGCGGCGGGAGGCGTGGAGACCCAGTACTTC	CASSEAAGGVETQYF
TRBV12-3/TRBV12-4	medium-sized	-	TRBJ1-2	TGTGCCAGCAGTTTGCAGGGTAGAGGCTACACCTTC	CASSLQGRGYTF
TRBV12-5	many	-	TRBJ2-3	TGTGCTAGTGGTTTGGGCCGCGGCACGCAGTATTTT	CASGLGRGTQYF